This TCR beta chain is drawn from a study of T cell responses to AZD1222 COVID-19 vaccine. Assay used: immunoSEQ multiplex PCR; TCRdb lists only in-frame clones, some missing. The sample has about 100,000 clones; 90% are singletons. This CDR3 has 13 residues. V was pared by 4 bases and J by 7 bases, with 8 bases between. Germline loops: CDR1 LNHDA, CDR2 SQIVND (reference sequence). The rearrangement joins TRBV19 to TRBJ1-6, with D unclear. Sequenced here: peripheral blood, sampled on day 0 of AZD1222 vaccination. The sequence came from an adult in good health. The CDR3 is CASSNRRNSPLHF. CDR3 DNA: TGTGCCAGTAGTAACCGACGGAATTCACCCCTCCACTTT.